A selection of T cell receptor beta chains follows, all from one sample in a study of cytomegalovirus exposure and HLA in healthy donors. Repertoires were generated with immunoSEQ multiplex PCR, while TCRdb's copy carries only in-frame clones and drops some. In the table there are over 40,000 clones, approximately 65% of which are singletons. The sequenced sample consisted of PBMCs. The receptor source for this set is a man aged 30 to 45 in good health and CMV-seronegative. Each CDR3 is given with its conserved first and last residue. D genes are given only for firm matches. Clone size is stated in some rows and not others, as once, few, many or a class when expanded.

clone_size,j_call,v_call,d_call,cdr3_aa,cdr3_nt
once,TRBJ2-3,TRBV5-1,.,CASSFMAAKTDTQYF,TGCGCCAGCAGCTTTATGGCGGCGAAGACAGATACGCAGTATTTT
.,TRBJ2-5,TRBV29-1,.,CSVGGQGSQETQYF,TGCAGCGTTGGAGGCCAGGGCAGTCAAGAGACCCAGTACTTC
.,TRBJ2-3,TRBV19,.,CASSMAGLSDTQYF,TGTGCCAGTAGTATGGCAGGGTTAAGTGATACGCAGTATTTT
.,TRBJ1-1,TRBV7-6,.,CASSLAGGSTEAFF,TGTGCCAGCAGCTTAGCTGGGGGGAGCACTGAAGCTTTCTTT
.,TRBJ2-3,TRBV7-9,TRBD2,CASSLTSGTDTQYF,TGTGCCAGCAGTCTGACTAGCGGCACAGATACGCAGTATTTT
.,TRBJ2-1,TRBV6-1,.,CASSEALGYNEQFF,TGTGCCAGCAGTGAAGCACTAGGCTACAATGAGCAGTTCTTC
once,TRBJ1-1,TRBV6-1,TRBD1,CASSAPGTGGVRAEAFF,TGTGCCAGCAGTGCCCCCGGGACAGGGGGCGTTCGGGCTGAAGCTTTCTTT
.,TRBJ2-1,TRBV5-1,TRBD2,CASSLTSGGSYNEQFF,TGCGCCAGCAGCTTGACTAGCGGAGGCTCCTACAATGAGCAGTTCTTC
few,TRBJ2-7,TRBV6-5,.,CASSPRGTYEQYF,TGTGCCAGCAGTCCGAGGGGGACCTACGAGCAGTACTTC
.,TRBJ1-4,TRBV7-8,.,CASSARSEKLFF,TGTGCCAGCAGCGCCCGGAGTGAAAAACTGTTTTTT
.,TRBJ2-7,TRBV6-5,TRBD1,CASSLASTGAYEQYF,TGTGCCAGCAGTTTGGCCTCTACAGGGGCCTACGAGCAGTACTTC
few,TRBJ2-7,TRBV5-5,TRBD1,CASSLRPGGSYEQYF,TGTGCCAGCAGCTTGCGGCCAGGGGGCTCCTACGAGCAGTACTTC
once,TRBJ2-3,TRBV7-6,TRBD2,CASSYLAGTNTDTQYF,TGTGCCAGCAGCTACCTAGCGGGAACGAACACAGATACGCAGTATTTT
few,TRBJ2-3,TRBV27,TRBD2,CASRPGLPDTQYF,TGTGCCAGCAGGCCGGGACTACCAGATACGCAGTATTTT
.,TRBJ2-1,TRBV6-5,TRBD2,CASSSTSGSNNEQFF,TGTGCCAGCAGTTCGACTAGCGGGAGTAACAATGAGCAGTTCTTC
.,TRBJ2-2,TRBV6-4,.,CASSDSLTGNTGELFF,TGTGCCAGCAGTGACTCACTAACAGGGAACACCGGGGAGCTGTTTTTT
.,TRBJ1-2,TRBV6-5,TRBD1,CASSYLRDRDYYGYTF,TGTGCCAGCAGTTACCTCCGGGACAGGGATTACTATGGCTACACCTTC
.,TRBJ2-7,TRBV7-2,TRBD2,CASSSTRLAWEQYF,TGTGCCAGCAGCTCGACGCGACTAGCGTGGGAGCAGTACTTC
.,TRBJ2-5,TRBV6-6,.,CASTPRGEETQYF,TGTGCCAGCACCCCAAGGGGCGAAGAGACCCAGTACTTC
few,TRBJ2-3,TRBV19,TRBD2,CASSVGTSGFTDTQYF,TGTGCCAGTAGTGTCGGGACTAGCGGATTCACAGATACGCAGTATTTT
few,TRBJ1-2,TRBV6-5,.,CASSYRDRRPYGYTF,TGTGCCAGCAGTTATCGTGACAGACGCCCATATGGCTACACCTTC
.,TRBJ2-3,TRBV7-2,.,CASSRLFTDTQYF,TGTGCCAGCAGCCGTTTATTTACAGATACGCAGTATTTT